The T cell receptor beta chain under discussion was sequenced for a study of OX40 agonist ivuxolimab in advanced cancers. The wider study: Ivuxolimab is a fully human IgG2 antibody that activates OX40 (CD134).

Looked up from germline, CDR1 is WNHNN and CDR2 is SYGVQD (reference sequence). V dropped 2 bases and J dropped 3 bases, with 17 bases sitting between them. The CDR3 has 16 residues. About this clone: Its antigen is not known.

Using immunoSEQ multiplex PCR, the repertoire was profiled, and TCRdb retains in-frame clones only, with some absent. Counted here are over 30,000 clones, 84% occurring once; the ten biggest clones make up approximately 1.8%. Study-wide points: Not determined was the antigen specificity of the expanded peripheral T cells. By week 6 at 0.1 to 3.0 mg/kg, blood CD4+ and CD8+ T cells had expanded clonally.

The receptor comes from an adult with an advanced solid tumor such as melanoma, head and neck, liver or kidney cancer. The specimen was CD4+ or CD8+ T cells sorted from blood, collected in a trial of the OX40 agonist ivuxolimab. This rearrangement joins TRBV10-1 to TRBJ2-7; maybe TRBD2 (5 bases). Here the CDR3 reads CASSEGAPDRGYEQYF. The CDR3 DNA reads as TGCGCCAGCAGTGAGGGCGCACCGGACCGGGGCTACGAGCAGTACTTC.